The clone carrying this T cell receptor beta chain was found once. Its antigen is as yet unknown. With a much larger clone just one base away, this may be a read error. Amplification yielded TCR beta CDR3 regions, with RNA transcripts as the source. An initial round of RT-PCR targeting the TCR CDR3 relied on the HTBI primer set. TCRdb re-called the multiplex PCR reads through MiXCR, storing one row per CDR3 protein. Here the sample spans approximately 400,000 distinct CDR3 sequences, around 13% being singletons. Per the germline V gene, CDR1 is KGHDR and CDR2 is SFDVKD. This CDR3 has 16 amino acids. This entry belongs to a study of T cells in Graves' hyperthyroidism and ophthalmopathy. Notes on the study in general: Clonotypes that were expanded in thyroid above 0.001 mostly appeared in blood too.

Uncontrolled infection, other autoimmune disease, pregnancy or lactation barred patients from enrollment. The rearrangement links TRBV24-1 to TRBJ2-3; TRBD1 matches 11 bases. This sequence was found in a woman in her twenties or thirties with Graves' ophthalmopathy. Source material: blood. CDR3 coding DNA: TGTGCCACCAGTGATTGGGGACAGGGGGTTTCAGATACGCGGTATTTT. This gives the protein CATSDWGQGVSDTRYF.